The present entry profiles one TCR beta chain with its context. Its ends do not fully match the called genes, so a read error is possible. One entry per CDR3 protein, called by TCRdb with MiXCR from the PCR reads. The sample contains thousands of distinct CDR3 sequences, 64% of which appear only once. Looked up from germline, CDR1 is SGHVS and CDR2 is FNYEAQ. This CDR3 has 13 residues. This entry comes from a study of CD4 and CD8 cells across lung adenocarcinoma regions. Donors had localized lung adenocarcinoma, a non-small cell lung cancer. The chain joins TRBV7-6 to TRBJ2-5, with D perhaps assigned TRBD1 or TRBD2 (5 bases each). The sequence came from a male donor with lung adenocarcinoma. The CD4 and CD8 labels of this study may be unreliable. The sequencing input was CD4+ T cells from the margin of a lung tumor. Written as DNA, the CDR3 is TGTGCCAGCAGCTTAGGAAGGGGCGGGCCCGGGGACTTC. It is translated as CASSLGRGGPGDF.